This T cell receptor beta chain was profiled in a study of OX40 agonist ivuxolimab in advanced cancers. Trimming cost V 5 bases and J 3 bases; bases outside gene matches: 5. CDR3 length: 15 amino acids. The germline V gene encodes CDR1 LNHDA and CDR2 SQIVND (reference sequence). The study's findings and limits: Expanded peripheral T-cell antigen specificity went undetermined.

Assay: immunoSEQ multiplex PCR; the TCRdb copy retains only in-frame clones and omits some. The sample holds 52,000 or so clones, roughly 84% seen once. A remark on this clone: Its cognate antigen is unknown.

V usage is TRBV19 and J usage is TRBJ2-3; 10 bases line up with TRBD1. The clonotype was recovered from an adult with an advanced solid tumor such as melanoma, head and neck, liver or kidney cancer. Sequencing was performed on CD4+ or CD8+ T cells sorted from blood, taken in a trial of the OX40 agonist ivuxolimab. The chain's CDR3 is CASSGDRGRTDTQYF. The CDR3 DNA sequence: TGTGCCAGTAGTGGTGACAGGGGGCGTACAGATACGCAGTATTTT.